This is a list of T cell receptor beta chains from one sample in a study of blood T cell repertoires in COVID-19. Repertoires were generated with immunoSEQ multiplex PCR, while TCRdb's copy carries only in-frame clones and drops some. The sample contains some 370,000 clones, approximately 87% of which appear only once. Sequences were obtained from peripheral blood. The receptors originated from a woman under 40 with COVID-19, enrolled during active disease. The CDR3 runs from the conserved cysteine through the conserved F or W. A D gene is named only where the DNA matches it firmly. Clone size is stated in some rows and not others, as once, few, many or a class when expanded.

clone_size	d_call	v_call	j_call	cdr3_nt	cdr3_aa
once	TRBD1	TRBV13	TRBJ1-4	TGTGCCAGCAGCACCCGGGACAGCCCTAATGAAAAACTGTTTTTT	CASSTRDSPNEKLFF
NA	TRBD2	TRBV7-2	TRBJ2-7	TGTGCCAGCAGCTTAGCTAGTAGCGGGGGGTCCTACGAGCAGTACTTC	CASSLASSGGSYEQYF
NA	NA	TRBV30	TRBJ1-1	TGTGCCCCCGAGTCCGGTCGCACTGAAGCTTTCTTT	CAPESGRTEAFF
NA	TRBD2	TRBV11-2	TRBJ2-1	TGTGCCAGCAGCTTAGATCTCGGGGGGGGCAATGAGCAGTTCTTC	CASSLDLGGGNEQFF
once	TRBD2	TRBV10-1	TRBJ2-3	TGCGCCAGCAGTGAGGGGGCTAGCGGATTCTCAGATACGCAGTATTTT	CASSEGASGFSDTQYF
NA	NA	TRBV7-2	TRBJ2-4	TGTGCCAGCAGCTTATTAAGCGGTGACTTAGCCAAAAACATTCAGTACTTC	CASSLLSGDLAKNIQYF
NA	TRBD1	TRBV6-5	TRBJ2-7	TGTGCCAGCAGCTCGGACAGGCAGACCTCCTACGAGCAGTACTTC	CASSSDRQTSYEQYF
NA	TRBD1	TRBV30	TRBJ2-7	TGTGCCTGGAGTGTGAGCAGGGGGCGCGAGCAGTACTTC	CAWSVSRGREQYF
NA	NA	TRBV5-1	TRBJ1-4	TGCGCCAGCGGCGGCAACGAGGAAAAACTGTTTTTT	CASGGNEEKLFF
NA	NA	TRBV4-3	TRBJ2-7	TGCGCCAGCAGCCAAGATTTTCGACTACACGAGCAGTACTTC	CASSQDFRLHEQYF
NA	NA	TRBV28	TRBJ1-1	TGTGCCAGCACTCGACAGGCCAACACTGAAGCTTTCTTT	CASTRQANTEAFF
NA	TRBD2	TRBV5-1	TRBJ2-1	TGCGCCAGCAGTTCGGGAGGATCCTACAATGAGCAGTTCTTC	CASSSGGSYNEQFF
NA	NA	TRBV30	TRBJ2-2	TGTGCCTGGAAGGTGGCAGGTCAGACCGGGGAGCTGTTTTTT	CAWKVAGQTGELFF
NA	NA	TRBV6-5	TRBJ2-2	TGTGCCAGCAGGCCCCCGGGACAGAACACCGGGGAGCTGTTTTTT	CASRPPGQNTGELFF
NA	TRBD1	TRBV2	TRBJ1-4	TGTGCCAGCAGCGGACAGGGAGTTGCAAAACTGTTTTTT	CASSGQGVAKLFF
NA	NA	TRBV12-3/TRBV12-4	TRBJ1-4	TGTGCCAGCAGTCCGCCCCTTTCGGTGGAACTGTTTTTT	CASSPPLSVELFF
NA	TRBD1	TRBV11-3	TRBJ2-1	TGTGCCAGCAGCTTGGCCCGACAGGGTGGGCAGTTCTTC	CASSLARQGGQFF
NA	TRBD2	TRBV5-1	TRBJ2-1	TGCGCCAGCACCCTCACGCTAGCGGGAGCAGGGTCCTACAATGAGCAGTTCTTC	CASTLTLAGAGSYNEQFF
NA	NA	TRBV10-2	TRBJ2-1	TGCGCCAGCAGTGACCGCGGGTGGAGCTCCTACAATGAGCAGTTCTTC	CASSDRGWSSYNEQFF
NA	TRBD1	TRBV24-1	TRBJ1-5	TGTGCCACCAGTGATCCCTCGGGACAGGGGAAATATAGCAATCAGCCCCAGCATTTT	CATSDPSGQGKYSNQPQHF
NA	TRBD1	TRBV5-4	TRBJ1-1	TGTGCCAGCAGCCTCGGACAGGGCTACACTGAAGCTTTCTTT	CASSLGQGYTEAFF
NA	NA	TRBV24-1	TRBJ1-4	TGTGCCACCAGTGGGGCACGCTCGGGGGGTAATGAAAAACTGTTTTTT	CATSGARSGGNEKLFF